Below are 25 T cell receptor beta chains sequenced from a single sample in a study of CD8+ T cells in alopecia areata. Stated treatment: oral pan-JAK inhibitor, 5-10 mg twice daily. cDNA serving as the sequencing template came from extracted, reverse transcribed RNA. Profiling relied on immunoSEQ multiplex PCR, and the TCRdb table lists in-frame clones only, not all of them. The sample contains 110,000 or so clones, less than 70% of which appear only once. The material sequenced was CD4+ T cells sorted from blood, taken at week 24, from a patient treated with tofacitinib. These TCRs come from a human donor with alopecia areata.

This clone was counted between two and nine times. This sequence joins TRBV18 and TRBJ2-5; D gene uncertain. Germline values: CDR1 KGHSH, CDR2 LQKENI. This CDR3 region has 13 residues. V was pared by 3 bases and J by 2 bases, with 7 bases between. The CDR3 nucleotides read TGTGCCAGCTCACCGGGCAGACAAGAGACCCAGTACTTC. Translated: CASSPGRQETQYF.

The chain is built from TRBV30 and TRBJ1-1; D uncertain. This CDR3 has 13 residues. Germline V lookup: CDR1 GTSNPN, CDR2 SVGIG (reference sequence). Trimming removed 3 bases at V and 1 base at J, with 9 bases between. As DNA, the CDR3 is TGTGCCTGGAGGTATGACGGGAACACTGAAGCTTTCTTT. Translation gives CAWRYDGNTEAFF.

CDR3 sequence reads: CASSFEDYYGYTF. CDR3 sequence (DNA): TGCGCCAGCAGCTTTGAAGATTACTATGGCTACACCTTC. This chain links TRBV5-1 with TRBJ1-2; D unresolved. Trimming shortened V by 2 bases and J by 3 bases, and 8 bases separated the two germline ends. The germline CDR1 and CDR2 sequences are SGHRS and YFSETQ. There are 13 residues in the CDR3.

CDR3 loop: CASSEAAKNIQYF. The DNA of the CDR3 is TGTGCCAGCAGTGAAGCAGCCAAAAACATTCAGTACTTC. V gene TRBV6-1 combines with J gene TRBJ2-4, with D hard to call. Germline CDR1 MNHNS, CDR2 SASEGT. The V gene lost 0 bases and the J gene lost 0 bases, with 0 bases spanning the gap. CDR3 size: 13 residues.

J is TRBJ1-2 and V is TRBV7-2; the D is unclear. V was trimmed by 1 base and J by 4 bases, leaving 10 bases between them. Germline assignment: CDR1 SGHTA and CDR2 FQGNSA. The CDR3 loop spans 14 amino acids. CDR3 bases: TGTGCCAGCAGCTTAGAGGGTGCAGTCTATGGCTACACCTTC. Its protein product is CASSLEGAVYGYTF.

The rearrangement joins TRBV5-1 to TRBJ2-3, with D perhaps given as TRBD1 or TRBD2 (5 bases each). The CDR3 length is 14 residues. V shed 2 bases and J shed 6 bases, with 13 bases lying between them. Per germline, CDR1 SGHRS and CDR2 YFSETQ. CDR3 DNA sequence: TGCGCCAGCAGCTTCATCGGGGACCGGGATACGCAGTATTTT. Translated: CASSFIGDRDTQYF. The full variable domain, in which reference TRBV5-1 and TRBJ2-3 provide the parts outside the CDR3, is KAGVTQTPRYLIKTRGQQVTLSCSPISGHRSVSWYQQTPGQGLQFLFEYFSETQRNKGNFPGRFSGRQFSNSRSEMNVSTLELGDSALYLCASSFIGDRDTQYFGPGTRLTVL.

V gene TRBV5-1 combines with J gene TRBJ2-3, with 10 bases lining up with TRBD1. The V gene's germline CDR1 is SGHRS and CDR2 YFSETQ. The CDR3 covers 16 residues. Unmatched junction bases numbered 9, after V lost 4 bases and J lost 4 bases. The CDR3 protein is CASSPARTGGADTQYF. Written as DNA, the CDR3 is TGCGCCAGCAGCCCTGCTAGGACAGGGGGTGCAGATACGCAGTATTTT.

This clone was seen only a few times. The J gene is TRBJ1-1, the V gene TRBV4-1; D call uncertain. Trimming pared 6 bases from V and 3 bases from J, leaving 8 bases between. From germline, CDR1 is MGHRA and CDR2 YSYEKL. The CDR3 loop spans 12 amino acids. As DNA, the CDR3 is TGCGCCAGCAGACACTCTTACACTGAAGCTTTCTTT. Its translation is CASRHSYTEAFF.

A few counts support this clone. The chain uses TRBV29-1 and TRBJ2-3, with TRBD1 as a possible D gene (5 bases). This CDR3 has 13 residues. CDR1 is SQVTM, CDR2 ANQGSEA, per germline. V gave up 4 bases and J gave up 4 bases, with 12 bases separating them. Here the CDR3 reads CSVAGRNADTQYF. The CDR3 DNA follows: TGCAGCGTTGCAGGGCGTAATGCAGATACGCAGTATTTT.

This clone occurred a few times. This chain connects TRBV27 to TRBJ1-4; D gene unclear. Per germline, CDR1 MNHEY and CDR2 SMNVEV (reference sequence). V was trimmed by 2 bases and J by 7 bases, leaving 8 bases between them. This CDR3 comprises 13 residues. The CDR3 bases are TGTGCCAGCAGTTTAGAGGACGGTGAAAAACTGTTTTTT. Its protein product is CASSLEDGEKLFF.

The chain joins TRBV6-1 to TRBJ2-1, with 9 positions matching TRBD1. Unmatched junction bases numbered 8, after V lost 8 bases and J lost 9 bases. The germline V gene encodes CDR1 MNHNS and CDR2 SASEGT. This CDR3 has 13 residues. CDR3 DNA: TGTGCCAGCTTAATCACAGGGGGCGGTGAGCAGTTCTTC. Translated: CASLITGGGEQFF.

This chain connects TRBV9 to TRBJ1-5, with 7 bases matching TRBD1. V shed 4 bases and J 5 bases; nucleotides not matched to a gene: 9. The CDR3 is made up of 15 amino acids. Germline CDR1 is SGDLS and CDR2 is YYNGEE. For the CDR3, the DNA is TGTGCCAGCAGCCTTACAGGGGCCTGGGATCAGCCCCAGCATTTT. Protein: CASSLTGAWDQPQHF.

There are a few counts of this clone. This chain joins TRBV30 and TRBJ2-1; no firm D call. Trimming left V 0 bases short and J 8 bases short, with 11 bases between. Germline V gives CDR1 GTSNPN, CDR2 SVGIG (reference sequence). CDR3 length equals 13 residues. The DNA for the CDR3 is TGTGCCTGGAGTGTAAAGGGTGGTGATGAGCAGTTCTTC. It specifies CAWSVKGGDEQFF. Looking up the rest from reference TRBV30 and TRBJ2-1 gives the full variable domain: SQTIHQWPATLVQPVGSPLSLECTVEGTSNPNLYWYRQAAGRGLQLLFYSVGIGQISSEVPQNLSASRPQDRQFILSSKKLLLSDSGFYLCAWSVKGGDEQFFGPGTRLTVL.

This clone was counted a few times. The CDR3 DNA follows: TGTGCCAGCAGTGAAGCGCTTTCCATCAGAGGACAGCTTTACGAGCAGTACTTC. This sequence encodes CASSEALSIRGQLYEQYF. This chain joins TRBV6-1 and TRBJ2-7; tentatively, D is TRBD1 (6 bases). The V gene's germline CDR1 is MNHNS and CDR2 SASEGT. The CDR3 consists of 18 residues. Trimming removed 0 bases at V and 4 bases at J, with 22 bases between.

CDR3 residues: CASSLDGSYEQYF. The CDR3 DNA is TGTGCCAGCAGCTTAGACGGCTCCTACGAGCAGTACTTC. This chain links TRBV11-2 with TRBJ2-7; D not certain. The CDR3 sequence is 13 residues long. Germline lookup yields CDR1 SGHAT and CDR2 FQNNGV. The ends were cut back, 0 bases at V and 0 bases at J, with 3 bases in the middle.

V usage is TRBV10-3 and J usage is TRBJ2-3; D gene ambiguous. The ends were cut back, 5 bases at V and 2 bases at J, with 8 bases in the middle. The CDR3 is made up of 13 amino acids. Germline V CDR1 and CDR2: ENHRY, SYGVKD. The CDR3 spells CAISFEATDTQYF. The CDR3 DNA sequence: TGTGCCATCAGTTTCGAGGCCACAGATACGCAGTATTTT.

J is TRBJ1-4 and V is TRBV6-5, with TRBD1 matching over 8 bases. Germline V gene data show CDR1 as MNHEY and CDR2 as SVGAGI. CDR3 length: 15 amino acids. Germline trimming cut 6 bases from V and 3 bases from J; bases unmatched to any gene: 6. The CDR3 region is CASRQDRVPNEKLFF. The DNA for the CDR3 is TGTGCCAGCAGACAGGACAGGGTTCCTAATGAAAAACTGTTTTTT.

The genes are TRBV5-6 and TRBJ2-3, with 11 bases that match TRBD2. The J segment lost 1 base and the V segment lost 3 bases, leaving 1 base of the junction unmatched. This CDR3 region has 15 residues. The germline V gene has CDR1 SGHDT and CDR2 YYEEEE. As DNA, the CDR3 is TGTGCCAGCAGCTGGGGACTAGCGGGCACAGATACGCAGTATTTT. As protein: CASSWGLAGTDTQYF. The full variable domain, its missing parts supplied by reference TRBV5-6 and TRBJ2-3, is DAGVTQSPTHLIKTRGQQVTLRCSPKSGHDTVSWYQQALGQGPQFIFQYYEEEERQRGNFPDRFSGHQFPNYSSELNVNALLLGDSALYLCASSWGLAGTDTQYFGPGTRLTVL.

This chain joins TRBV7-2 and TRBJ2-3; D is possibly TRBD1 (5 bases). The CDR3 consists of 15 residues. V was trimmed by 3 bases and J by 6 bases, leaving 16 bases between them. CDR1 and CDR2 (germline): SGHTA, FQGNSA. CDR3 coding DNA: TGTGCCAGCAGCTTCCAAAGATCCCCAGGGGATACGCAGTATTTT. Translation: CASSFQRSPGDTQYF.

The chain links TRBV6-5 to TRBJ2-2; D call uncertain. The germline V gene has CDR1 MNHEY and CDR2 SVGAGI. Between the trimmed V and J ends, which lost 6 bases and 1 base, there was a span of 3 bases. The CDR3 is 12 amino acids. CDR3 sequence (DNA): TGTGCCAGCAGCCGGAACACCGGGGAGCTGTTTTTT. This sequence encodes CASSRNTGELFF.

V gene TRBV5-6 combines with J gene TRBJ2-7; D is unclear. Between the trimmed V and J ends, which lost 2 bases and 7 bases, there was a span of 10 bases. Germline CDR1 and CDR2: SGHDT and YYEEEE. The CDR3 runs to 12 residues. The CDR3 nucleotides are TGTGCCAGCAGCTTCACAGTGGGGGAGCAGTACTTC. Residues: CASSFTVGEQYF.

V usage is TRBV20-1 and J usage is TRBJ1-1; weak D call: TRBD1 (5 bases). The CDR3 runs to 11 residues. CDR1 is DFQATT and CDR2 is SNEGSKA in the germline V gene (reference sequence). The CDR3 loop reads CSPTQGAEAFF. The CDR3 coding sequence is TGCAGCCCAACCCAGGGCGCTGAAGCTTTCTTT.

J is TRBJ2-5 and V is TRBV7-2; the D is unclear. The V end was cut by 5 bases, the J end by 7 bases, with 11 bases between. The CDR3 consists of 12 residues. Germline V CDR1 and CDR2: SGHTA, FQGNSA. The chain's CDR3 is CASSPFSRTQYF. In DNA form, the CDR3 reads TGTGCCAGCAGCCCCTTCTCGCGGACCCAGTACTTC.

The J gene is TRBJ1-2, the V gene TRBV7-2, with D unclear. The V gene lost 0 bases and the J gene lost 8 bases, with 13 bases spanning the gap. This CDR3 contains 14 residues. In germline, CDR1 is SGHTA, CDR2 FQGNSA. CDR3 sequence (DNA): TGTGCCAGCAGCTTAGCCGGCCCGACCCTAGGCTACACCTTC. This sequence encodes CASSLAGPTLGYTF.

About this clone itself: In the same sample, other DNA sequences code for this CDR3. The V and J genes are TRBV5-1 and TRBJ1-2; 7 nucleotides match TRBD1. Germline-derived CDR1 and CDR2 are SGHRS and YFSETQ. There are 14 residues in the CDR3. J lost 2 bases, V lost 3 bases, and 4 bases had no gene match. The CDR3 protein is CASSSGTANYGYTF. The DNA of the CDR3 is TGCGCCAGCAGCTCAGGGACAGCAAACTATGGCTACACCTTC.